The clone carrying this TCR beta chain was seen many times. Its antigen is undetermined. This specimen belongs to a study of molecular identifiers for immune sequencing clone quantification. Study results and limitations: Clonotypes topping 20 RNA copies carried over 98% of effector molecules but under 1% of naive ones. Amid around 980,000 naive cells, spiked Jurkat TCR RNA from one cell was reportedly still detectable.

From the PCR reads, TCRdb called clonotypes with MiXCR, one entry per CDR3 protein. The data show over 600,000 distinct CDR3 sequences, about 20% seen once. Germline V gives CDR1 GTSNPN, CDR2 SVGIG (reference sequence). The CDR3 length is 13 residues. The V gene lost 1 base and the J gene lost 5 bases, with 11 bases spanning the gap. The sequenced material came from naive CD8+ T cells from blood, with Jurkat cell RNA spiked in. Subset in this sample: FACS-sorted CD8+CD4-CCR7+CD45RA+ naive T cells. The chain uses TRBV30 and TRBJ2-5; tentatively, D is TRBD2 (5 bases). The TCR sequence derives from a human donor in good health. Some libraries in this study had Jurkat cell RNA spiked in. CDR3 protein: CAWSDGSGETQYF. DNA of the CDR3: TGTGCCTGGAGTGATGGCAGCGGTGAGACCCAGTACTTC.